Listed below are T cell receptor beta chains from one sample, sequenced in a study of cytomegalovirus exposure and HLA in healthy donors. The assay was immunoSEQ multiplex PCR, and TCRdb's table has in-frame clones only and misses some. Of 150,000 to 200,000 clones listed, around 81% are singletons. Sequenced: PBMCs. These receptors came from a woman aged 25 to 39 in good health and CMV-seronegative. CDR3s include the opening cysteine and the closing phenylalanine or tryptophan. The order of the fields is V gene, J gene, D gene, CDR3 protein. The D gene is left open where the match is weak.

TRBV4-3	TRBJ1-2	-	CASSQHGQTNYGYTF
TRBV27	TRBJ2-5	TRBD1	CASSTWGGQGISLEETQYF
TRBV10-3	TRBJ2-1	TRBD1	CAINRDRVGYNEQFF
TRBV30	TRBJ2-1	-	CAWSVQGFEQFF
TRBV6-5	TRBJ1-5	-	CASSYGRGSNQPQHF
TRBV7-8	TRBJ2-1	-	CASSTYYHNEQFF
TRBV29-1	TRBJ2-3	-	CSVDGIGAMWDTDTQYF
TRBV18	TRBJ2-7	-	CASSPNQGTYEQYF
TRBV10-3	TRBJ1-4	-	CAVQGNEKLFF
TRBV7-2	TRBJ2-1	TRBD2	CASSLAPSGGYNEQFF
TRBV29-1	TRBJ2-3	TRBD1	CSVGRQGADTQYF
TRBV5-1	TRBJ2-4	-	CASSLAPGESIQYF
TRBV6-5	TRBJ1-2	-	CASSLDSPNYGYTF
TRBV13	TRBJ2-3	TRBD2	CASSFFSESTSVGATDTQYF
TRBV21-1	TRBJ1-1	-	CASSKPDRGRFSDVNTEAFF
TRBV28	TRBJ1-2	-	CASITPGGYTF
TRBV30	TRBJ2-3	-	CAFESGTDTQYF
TRBV5-1	TRBJ1-3	-	CASSTTGTPHPGNTIYF
TRBV27	TRBJ1-6	TRBD1	CASSFRTGVSPLHF
TRBV6-6	TRBJ2-7	-	CASSYSPVYEQYF
TRBV10-3	TRBJ2-3	-	CAISEIAGSTDTQYF
TRBV4-2	TRBJ2-5	TRBD2	CASSQFSGGNQETQYF
TRBV7-2	TRBJ1-1	TRBD1	CASSLSDRAFRNTEAFF
TRBV9	TRBJ1-2	-	CASSVSSRAGELGGYTF
TRBV7-9	TRBJ2-1	-	CASSLGLERANEQFF
TRBV5-1	TRBJ2-1	TRBD2	CASRVAGGIITSSYNEQFF
TRBV6-5	TRBJ1-5	TRBD1	CASSKAGTGVQPQHF
TRBV19	TRBJ1-2	-	CASLPTGGYGYTF
TRBV14	TRBJ2-1	-	CASSPLASSYNEQFF
TRBV7-9	TRBJ2-5	-	CSSSLGAVAAQETQYF